This T cell receptor (beta chain) was recorded in a study of shared clonotypes between healthy human individuals (dated by TCRdb to 2018 to 2021). Turning to the overall study: A couple of women and a few men aged 18 to 49 years were included in the cohort. The study deeply sequenced blood TCR repertoires of about five healthy adults to estimate repertoire size and the extent of clonotype sharing between individuals. Per donor, leukapheresis produced somewhere between about 0.9 and 10 billion PBMCs. Per donor, three plates each were used for CD4 naive and CD4 memory, two for CD8 naive, and one for CD8 memory. Different laboratories and diverse techniques were used to prepare libraries and sequence TCR repertoires, to increase sequencing depth and limit assay-specific biases. The study at large found these results: Sampling was restricted to blood, and TCR repertoires in tissue are likely to differ from TCR repertoires in blood. Naive subsets generally had larger estimated clonotype richness than memory subsets did. Pairwise subsampling indicated that sequencing depth was expected to affect the degree of clonotype sharing among donors. When a handful of donors were compared, the shared fraction of clonotypes was 5% to 6.5% for naive CD4, roughly 3.4% for naive CD8, 2% to 2.5% for memory CD4, and around 0.4% for memory CD8. Because the study included a small number of donors, the genetic and exposure-history diversity represented was limited. Compared with non-shared clonotypes, clonotypes shared by all four sorted-subset donors had higher generation probabilities. Even with the large sequencing depth, rarefaction of the sorted-subset datasets indicated that sequencing was incomplete.

The donors were healthy, HIV-negative adults who had no recently reported acute infections or vaccinations. Every donor was a Caucasian adult residing in Nashville, Tennessee, USA. CD4+ T cells were enriched through magnetic negative selection, after which naive cells were positively selected on CD45RA and the remaining negative fraction served as the memory subset. After blood collection by leukapheresis, PBMCs were isolated using Ficoll-Histopaque density gradient centrifugation and then cryopreserved in the vapor phase of liquid nitrogen. Analytical flow cytometry was used to check the purity and quantity of every magnetically sorted T cell population. Each sorted fraction had its genomic DNA isolated and then quantified by UV absorbance on a Nanodrop 2000c. Using the deep immunoSEQ assay, multiplex PCR amplified TCR CDR3 regions from genomic DNA. Genomic DNA extracted from each cell subset was distributed evenly over all wells of several immunoSEQ 96-well plates, and each plate served as one replicate. Each replicate PCR for sorted subsets received about 200 ng genomic DNA, equal to roughly 33,000 T cell genomes. The purified libraries were quantified using a Qubit 3.0 fluorometer, sized with a Bioanalyzer 2100, and then quantified again using the KAPA Library Quantification kit. A separate single-read 150-cycle Illumina NextSeq 550 flow cell was used to sequence each immunoSEQ 96-well plate. In the authors' own workflow: Because the immunoSEQ output included only junctional sequences and no quality scores, the filtering could not be the same as the filtering used for full-length reads. Sequences were annotated with PyIR, a Python wrapper for IgBLAST v1.9, and V/J genes and CDR3 were assigned using IMGT germline references. Reads were filtered out if the reads had weak V/J assignments (E-value above 1e-6), no CDR3, stop codons, out-of-frame junctions, or ambiguous translated residues. V3J clonotypes were defined as sequences sharing the same inferred V gene, J gene, and CDR3 amino acid sequence. Percentage overlap between repertoires was calculated by dividing the number of shared unique clonotypes by the size of the smaller repertoire. Richness of each repertoire was evaluated using RTK rarefaction, the Chao1 estimator, and Recon v2.1 estimates of unobserved clonotypes. For all TCRbeta clonotypes obtained by the gDNA method from four donors, generation probabilities were computed with OLGA. TCRdb limited this immuneACCESS table to in-frame rearrangements with V and J called. A share of clones is missing; checked studies link under half to unresolved V genes, and the rest is unexplained. V, J and clone size are taken as reported in that table, and D and trimming were inferred from the DNA itself. The sample table lists 2 million to 2.5 million clones, around 95% of them with a count of one. The ten largest clones add up to 0.1% to 0.15% of the sample.

Comments on this clone: Its antigen has not been determined. No much larger clone is present one base from it, and per-base qualities are unavailable.

In the germline V gene (reference sequence), CDR1 corresponds to DFQATT and CDR2 to SNEGSKA. The germline ends are 10 bases apart after V is trimmed by 6 bases and J by 5 bases. Measured from the cysteine to the phenylalanine, the CDR3 is 11 residues long. The kept DNA is CDR3 alone, 33 bases in frame from the first base. The sequence joins TRBV20-1 to TRBJ1-2, with no confident D gene call. The clonotype comes from a man aged 18 to 35 in good health. Source material: naive CD4+ T cells sorted from blood. The intended sense of this specimen's cell subset or site label: CD45RA+ positively selected. The nucleotide sequence is given as TGCAGTGCATTGGCAGGATATGGCTACACCTTC. Translation gives CSALAGYGYTF.